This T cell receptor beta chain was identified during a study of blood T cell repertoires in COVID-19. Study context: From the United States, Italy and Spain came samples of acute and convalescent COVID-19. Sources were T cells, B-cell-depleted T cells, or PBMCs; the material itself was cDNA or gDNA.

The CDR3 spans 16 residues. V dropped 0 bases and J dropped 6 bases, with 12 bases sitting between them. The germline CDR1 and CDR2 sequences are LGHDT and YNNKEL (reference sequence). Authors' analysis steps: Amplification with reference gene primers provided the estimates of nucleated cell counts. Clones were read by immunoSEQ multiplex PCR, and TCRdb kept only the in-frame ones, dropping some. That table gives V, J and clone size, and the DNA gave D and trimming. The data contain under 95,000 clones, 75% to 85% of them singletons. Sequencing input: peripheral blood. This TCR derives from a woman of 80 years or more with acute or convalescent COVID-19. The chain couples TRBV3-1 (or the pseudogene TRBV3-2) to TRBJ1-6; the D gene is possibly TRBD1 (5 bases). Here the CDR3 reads CASSQDAQGINSPLHF. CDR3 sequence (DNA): TGTGCCAGCAGCCAAGATGCCCAGGGCATTAATTCACCCCTCCACTTT.